This is a list of T cell receptor beta chains from one sample in a study of T cells in Graves' hyperthyroidism and ophthalmopathy. TCRdb fed the multiplex PCR reads into MiXCR, producing one record per CDR3 protein. The sample shows a few hundred thousand distinct CDR3 sequences, approximately 23% of them seen only once. The sample taken for sequencing was blood. All receptors come from a woman in her 70s with Graves' ophthalmopathy. Each CDR3 is given with its conserved first and last residue. A D gene is named only where the DNA matches it firmly. The size entry is marked missing in some rows and otherwise reads once, few, many or a size class.

clone_size | d_call | j_call | v_call | cdr3_nt | cdr3_aa
many | NA | TRBJ1-1 | TRBV3-1 | TGTGCCAGCAGCCCACAGGAGAACACTGAAGCTTTCTTT | CASSPQENTEAFF
few | NA | TRBJ2-1 | TRBV27 | TGTGCCAGCAGTTTATCGGCTGACTTGGGGTACAATGAGCAGTTCTTC | CASSLSADLGYNEQFF
few | TRBD1 | TRBJ2-2 | TRBV20-1 | TGCAGTGTTCCGGGACAGGGATACACCGGGGAGCTGTTTTTT | CSVPGQGYTGELFF
many | NA | TRBJ1-5 | TRBV12-5 | TGTGCTAGTAAACAGGGACGCAATCAGCCCCAGCATTTT | CASKQGRNQPQHF
many | TRBD1 | TRBJ2-5 | TRBV27 | TGTGCCAGCAGTTTAGGGACAGACGAACAAGAGACCCAGTACTTC | CASSLGTDEQETQYF
NA | NA | TRBJ2-7 | TRBV5-1 | TGCGCCAGCGACCGCTCGGGAGATTCCTACGAGCAGTACTTC | CASDRSGDSYEQYF
NA | TRBD2 | TRBJ2-2 | TRBV14 | TGTGCCAGCAGCCGGATCACTAGCGGGAGGGCCGGGGAGCTGTTTTTT | CASSRITSGRAGELFF
NA | NA | TRBJ1-2 | TRBV10-3 | TGTGCCAGCAGAGTGGGGACCAGGTCCTATGGCTACGCCTTC | CASRVGTRSYGYAF
few | NA | TRBJ1-2 | TRBV28 | TGTGCCAGCAGTTTGGGGGACCCAAGATTCTATGGCTACACCTTC | CASSLGDPRFYGYTF
few | NA | TRBJ2-2 | TRBV6-5 | TGTGCCAGCAGTTACTCTTCTGGCAGGGCGAACACCGGGGAGCTGTTTTTT | CASSYSSGRANTGELFF
NA | NA | TRBJ2-2 | TRBV6-2/TRBV6-3 | TGTGCCAGCAGTTACGAGATAGCGAGGGCCGGGGAGCTGTTTTTT | CASSYEIARAGELFF
NA | TRBD2 | TRBJ2-3 | TRBV28 | TGTGCCTGGGGGAGCGGGACGCCAGATACGCAGTATTTT | CAWGSGTPDTQYF
once | TRBD1 | TRBJ2-3 | TRBV10-3 | TGTGCCTCCAGACAGGGGGCATTAGATACGCAGTATTTT | CASRQGALDTQYF
NA | TRBD2 | TRBJ2-3 | TRBV7-6 | TGTGCCAGCAGCCCTTTCGGACTAGCGGGATGTTTAAAGCCAGATACGCAGTATTTT | CASSPFGLAGCLKPDTQYF
NA | TRBD1 | TRBJ1-1 | TRBV11-2 | TGTGCCAGCAGCACAAGGACAGGGGGCGATGCTTTCTTT | CASSTRTGGDAFF
NA | TRBD2 | TRBJ2-3 | TRBV29-1 | TGCAGCGTCGACGGGGGGGATACGCAGTATTTT | CSVDGGDTQYF
NA | NA | TRBJ1-5 | TRBV30 | TGTGCCTGGAGTGTCGGCGGGTCGCATCAGCCCCAGCATTTT | CAWSVGGSHQPQHF
NA | TRBD2 | TRBJ2-7 | TRBV28 | TGTGCCAGCAGTTTATGGTTGGCTAGCGGTCGCTACGAGCAGTACTTC | CASSLWLASGRYEQYF
many | TRBD1 | TRBJ2-3 | TRBV12-3/TRBV12-4 | TGTGCCAGCAGTTGGACAGGGGGCGCAGATACGCAGTATTTT | CASSWTGGADTQYF
many | NA | TRBJ2-5 | TRBV20-1 | TGCAGTGCCGATCTCTCGGGAGAGACCCAGTACTTC | CSADLSGETQYF
many | TRBD2 | TRBJ2-3 | TRBV12-3/TRBV12-4 | TGTGCCAGCAGGGGACTAGCAGATACGCAGTATTTT | CASRGLADTQYF
NA | NA | TRBJ2-7 | TRBV28 | TGTGCCAGTTGGGCCAGGGAGTTGAGCGAGCAGTACTTC | CASWARELSEQYF
few | NA | TRBJ2-7 | TRBV20-1 | TGCAGTGCTAGCCCCGACCGGGACCCAGCCTACGAGCAGTACTTC | CSASPDRDPAYEQYF
NA | NA | TRBJ1-6 | TRBV11-2 | TGTGCCAGCAGTTCCGGCGGCTCCTATAATTCACCCCTCCACTTT | CASSSGGSYNSPLHF
NA | NA | TRBJ2-5 | TRBV6-5 | TGTGCCAGCAGTTTCGGACCGGTACTCGTGGGAGAGACCCAGTACTTC | CASSFGPVLVGETQYF
few | NA | TRBJ1-2 | TRBV2 | TGTGCCAGCAGTGAAGTGACGTACTATGGCTACACCTTC | CASSEVTYYGYTF
many | TRBD2 | TRBJ2-1 | TRBV5-1 | TGCGCCAGCAGCTTGGCCGGGGGGGCTACTTACAATGAGCAGTTCTTC | CASSLAGGATYNEQFF